This T cell receptor (beta chain) originates from a study of blood T cell repertoires in COVID-19. The table lists this clone with a count of one. Repertoires were generated with immunoSEQ multiplex PCR, while TCRdb's copy carries only in-frame clones and drops some. This sample carries roughly 370,000 clones, 80% to 90% of them seen once, and the ten largest clones take about 9.4%. V was shortened by 0 bases and J by 3 bases, with 8 bases between the two germline ends. The V gene's germline CDR1 is SEHNR and CDR2 FQNEAQ (reference sequence). The CDR3 has 15 amino acids. The sequence was collected from a woman aged 45-59 years who had recovered from COVID-19. This sequence joins TRBV7-9 and TRBJ1-4, with D uncertain. Material: PBMCs or T cells enriched from blood (not recorded which). The CDR3 coding sequence is TGTGCCAGCAGCTTAGCCTACGGAGCTAATGAAAAACTGTTTTTT. It translates to CASSLAYGANEKLFF.